What follows is one T cell receptor beta chain and its context. Germline loops: CDR1 LGHNA, CDR2 YNFKEQ. V was shortened by 0 bases and J by 4 bases, with 6 bases between the two germline ends. This CDR3 contains 13 residues. The sample originates from a study of blood T cell repertoires in COVID-19. Looking at the study overall: Sites in the United States, Italy and Spain provided acute and convalescent COVID-19 samples.

In the source study's methods: Nucleated cell number was recorded as an estimate derived from reference gene primer amplification. Only in-frame clones appear in the TCRdb table, and some are missing; sequencing was by immunoSEQ multiplex PCR. That table is the source of V, J and clone size, and D and trimming were worked out from the DNA. The sample lists approximately 200,000 clones, approximately 84% seen once, with 1.8% in the top ten. Participant age was about 18 to 89 years, and participants resided in approximately 24 US areas. This TCR was sampled from a man in his sixties who had recovered from COVID-19. V is TRBV4-2 and J is TRBJ1-1, with D uncertain. Sequences were obtained from PBMCs or T cells enriched from blood (not recorded which). This CDR3 is CASSQDIATEAFF. The CDR3 DNA reads TGTGCCAGCAGCCAAGATATAGCCACTGAAGCTTTCTTT.